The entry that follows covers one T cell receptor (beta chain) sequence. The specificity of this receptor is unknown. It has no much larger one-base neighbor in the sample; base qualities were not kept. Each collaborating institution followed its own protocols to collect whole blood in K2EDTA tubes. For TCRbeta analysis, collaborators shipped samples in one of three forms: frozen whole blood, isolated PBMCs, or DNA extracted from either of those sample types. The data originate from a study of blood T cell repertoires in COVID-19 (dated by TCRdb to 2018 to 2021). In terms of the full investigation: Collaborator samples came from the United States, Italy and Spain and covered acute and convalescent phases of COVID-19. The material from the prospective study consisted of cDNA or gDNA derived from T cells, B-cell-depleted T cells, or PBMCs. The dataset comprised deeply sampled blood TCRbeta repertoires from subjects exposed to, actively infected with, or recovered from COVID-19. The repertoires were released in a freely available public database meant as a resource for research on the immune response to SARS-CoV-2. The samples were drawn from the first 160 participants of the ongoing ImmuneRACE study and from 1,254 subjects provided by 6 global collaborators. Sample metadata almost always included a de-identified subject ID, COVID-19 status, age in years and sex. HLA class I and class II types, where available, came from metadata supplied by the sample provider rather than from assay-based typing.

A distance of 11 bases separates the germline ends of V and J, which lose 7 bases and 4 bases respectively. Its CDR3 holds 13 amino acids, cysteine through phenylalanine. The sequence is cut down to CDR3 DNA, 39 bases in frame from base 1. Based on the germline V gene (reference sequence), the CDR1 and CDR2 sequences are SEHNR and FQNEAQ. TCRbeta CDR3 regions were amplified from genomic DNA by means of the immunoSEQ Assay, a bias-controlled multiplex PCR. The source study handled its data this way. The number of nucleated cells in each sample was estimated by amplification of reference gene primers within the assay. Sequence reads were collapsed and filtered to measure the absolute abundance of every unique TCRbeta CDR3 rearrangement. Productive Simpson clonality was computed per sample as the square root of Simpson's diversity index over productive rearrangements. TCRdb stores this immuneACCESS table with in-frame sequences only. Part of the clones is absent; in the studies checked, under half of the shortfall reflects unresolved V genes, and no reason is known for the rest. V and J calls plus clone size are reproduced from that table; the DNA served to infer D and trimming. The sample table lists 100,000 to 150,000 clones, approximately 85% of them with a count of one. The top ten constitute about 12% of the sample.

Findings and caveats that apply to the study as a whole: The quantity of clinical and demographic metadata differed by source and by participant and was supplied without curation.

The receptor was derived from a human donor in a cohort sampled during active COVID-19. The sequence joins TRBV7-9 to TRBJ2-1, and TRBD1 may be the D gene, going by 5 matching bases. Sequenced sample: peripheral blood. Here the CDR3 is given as CASNSAGYNEQFF. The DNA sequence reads TGTGCCAGCAACTCCGCAGGGTACAATGAGCAGTTCTTC.